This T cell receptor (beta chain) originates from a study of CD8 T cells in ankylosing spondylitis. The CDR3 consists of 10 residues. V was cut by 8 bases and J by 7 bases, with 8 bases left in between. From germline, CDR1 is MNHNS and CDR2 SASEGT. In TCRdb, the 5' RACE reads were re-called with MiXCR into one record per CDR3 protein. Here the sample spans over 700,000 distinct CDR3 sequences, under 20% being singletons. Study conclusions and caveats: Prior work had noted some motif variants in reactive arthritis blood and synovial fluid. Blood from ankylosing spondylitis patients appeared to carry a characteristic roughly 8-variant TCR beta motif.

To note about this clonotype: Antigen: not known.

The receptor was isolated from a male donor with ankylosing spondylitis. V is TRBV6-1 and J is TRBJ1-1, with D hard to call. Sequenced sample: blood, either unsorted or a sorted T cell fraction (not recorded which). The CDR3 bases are TGTGCCAGCGGGGAGGTTGAAGCTTTCTTT. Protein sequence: CASGEVEAFF.